The sequence of this T cell receptor (beta chain) was determined in a study of patients and donors after allogeneic stem cell transplantation. Trimming stripped 1 base from V and 4 bases from J, with 8 bases between. This CDR3 spans 13 amino acids. Germline V gene sequence: CDR1 SGHKS, CDR2 YYEKEE (reference sequence). TCRdb used MiXCR to reprocess the RT-PCR reads, holding one entry per CDR3 protein. The sample lists roughly 960,000 distinct CDR3 sequences, over 15% seen once, with roughly 6% in the top ten. The gene calls are TRBV5-5 and TRBJ1-1; D not resolved. The sample comprised blood, either unsorted or a sorted T cell fraction (not recorded which). The clonotype was recovered from a human donor who was either an allogeneic HSCT recipient or a stem cell or donor lymphocyte infusion donor (not recorded which). It is not recorded whose cells these are; they may come from a transplant donor. CDR3 protein: CASSLIVGTEAFF. The CDR3 coding sequence is TGTGCCAGCAGCTTGATTGTGGGCACTGAAGCTTTCTTT.